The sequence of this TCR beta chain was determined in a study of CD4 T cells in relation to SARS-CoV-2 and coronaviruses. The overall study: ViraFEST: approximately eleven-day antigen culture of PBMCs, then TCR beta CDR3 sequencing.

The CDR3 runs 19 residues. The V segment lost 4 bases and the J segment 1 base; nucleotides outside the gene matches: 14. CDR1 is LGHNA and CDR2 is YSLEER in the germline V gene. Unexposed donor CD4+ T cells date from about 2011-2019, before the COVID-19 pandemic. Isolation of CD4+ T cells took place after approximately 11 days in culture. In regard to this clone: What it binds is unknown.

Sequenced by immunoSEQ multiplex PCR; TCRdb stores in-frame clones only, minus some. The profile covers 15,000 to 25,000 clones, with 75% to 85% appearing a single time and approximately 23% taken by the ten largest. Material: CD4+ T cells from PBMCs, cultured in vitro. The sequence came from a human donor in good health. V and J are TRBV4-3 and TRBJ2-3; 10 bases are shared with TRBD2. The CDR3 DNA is TGCGCCAGCAGCCCTCGATATCTAGCGGGAGCGGGGGGCACAGATACGCAGTATTTT. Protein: CASSPRYLAGAGGTDTQYF.